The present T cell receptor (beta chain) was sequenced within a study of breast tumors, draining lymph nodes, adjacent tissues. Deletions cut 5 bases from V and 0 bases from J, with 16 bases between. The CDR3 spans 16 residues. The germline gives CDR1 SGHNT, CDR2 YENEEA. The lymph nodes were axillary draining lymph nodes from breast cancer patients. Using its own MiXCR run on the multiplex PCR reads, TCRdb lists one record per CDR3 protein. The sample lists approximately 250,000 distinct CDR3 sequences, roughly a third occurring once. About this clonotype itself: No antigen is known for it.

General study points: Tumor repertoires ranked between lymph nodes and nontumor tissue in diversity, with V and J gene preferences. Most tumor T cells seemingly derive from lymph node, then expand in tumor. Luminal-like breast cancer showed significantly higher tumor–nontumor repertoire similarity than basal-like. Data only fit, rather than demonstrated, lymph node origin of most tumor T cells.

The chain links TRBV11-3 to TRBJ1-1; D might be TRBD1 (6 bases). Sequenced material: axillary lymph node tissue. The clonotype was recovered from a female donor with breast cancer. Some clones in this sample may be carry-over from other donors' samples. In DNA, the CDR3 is TGTGCCAGCAGCCCTGGACAGTTTACCATGAACACTGAAGCTTTCTTT. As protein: CASSPGQFTMNTEAFF.